These 16 T cell receptor beta chains were sequenced from one sample in a study of blood T cell repertoires in COVID-19 (TCRdb year 2020). Libraries came from the immunoSEQ multiplex PCR assay. The table was pulled from immuneACCESS by TCRdb, which kept in-frame rearrangements only. Such tables lose some clones; where checked, under half of the loss comes from unresolved V genes, and the rest has no known cause. This sample gives roughly 150,000 clones in total; 85% of them show up just once. The biggest ten clones account for 8% to 9% of the sample. Specimen: peripheral blood. The receptors stem from a woman aged 60-75 years with COVID-19, enrolled during active disease.

The chain couples TRBV6-5 to TRBJ1-2; 10 bases align to TRBD1. The CDR3 has 13 amino acids. Looked up from germline, CDR1 is MNHEY and CDR2 is SVGAGI. V lost 4 bases, J lost 14 bases, and 10 bases stayed unmatched. The CDR3 loop reads CASSSFGGQGYTF. The CDR3 DNA follows: TGTGCCAGCAGTTCGTTCGGGGGACAGGGGTATACCTTC.

A remark on this clone: The sample contains more than one DNA sequence encoding this CDR3. This sequence joins TRBV19 and TRBJ2-1, with D unresolved. The CDR3 has 12 amino acids. Trimming stripped 1 base from V and 6 bases from J, with 4 bases between. CDR1 and CDR2 from the germline V gene are LNHDA and SQIVND (reference sequence). CDR3 sequence: CASSIGGNEQFF. CDR3 DNA sequence: TGTGCCAGTAGTATAGGAGGCAATGAGCAGTTCTTC.

This chain joins TRBV7-2 and TRBJ2-1; 9 bases fit TRBD2. The J segment lost 12 bases and the V segment lost 2 bases, leaving 11 bases of the junction unmatched. Germline loops: CDR1 SGHTA, CDR2 FQGNSA. The CDR3 runs to 15 residues. This chain's CDR3 is CASSLTASGTLGQFF. The DNA for the CDR3 is TGTGCCAGCAGCTTAACGGCTAGCGGGACCCTCGGGCAGTTCTTC.

The rearrangement uses TRBV27 and TRBJ2-7; weak D call: TRBD2 (8 bases). This CDR3 spans 17 amino acids. Germline V gene lookup returns CDR1 MNHEY and CDR2 SMNVEV (reference sequence). The V gene lost 0 bases and the J gene lost 3 bases, with 18 bases spanning the gap. CDR3: CASSLSQSGGGLYEQYF. The DNA for the CDR3 is TGTGCCAGCAGTTTATCCCAATCGGGAGGGGGCCTCTACGAGCAGTACTTC.

This chain uses TRBV19 with TRBJ1-4; the match to TRBD1 covers 8 bases. Per the germline V gene, CDR1 is LNHDA and CDR2 is SQIVND (reference sequence). There are 13 residues in the CDR3. The ends lost 6 bases at V and 8 bases at J; junction bases unmatched: 5. The CDR3 is CASSTTGGEKLFF. The CDR3 DNA sequence: TGTGCCAGTAGCACCACAGGGGGGGAAAAACTGTTTTTT.

The chain couples TRBV29-1 to TRBJ1-1; possibly TRBD1 for D (6 bases). The CDR3 totals 14 residues. Trimming took off 4 bases at V and 4 bases at J, with 16 bases between the two ends. Germline V CDR1 and CDR2: SQVTM, ANQGSEA. The chain's CDR3 is CSVGGGGTGTEAFF. The CDR3 coding sequence is TGCAGCGTTGGGGGTGGGGGCACGGGCACTGAAGCTTTCTTT.

The chain carries TRBV11-2 and TRBJ2-7; 11 bases map to TRBD2. The CDR3 sequence is 19 residues long. Germline-derived CDR1 and CDR2 are SGHAT and FQNNGV. With V trimmed by 5 bases and J by 0 bases, 15 bases remained unmatched. The CDR3 nucleotides read TGTGCCAGCAGCGCTTGTCTGGGACTAGCGGTATTCGCCTCCTACGAGCAGTACTTC. Its translation: CASSACLGLAVFASYEQYF.

This sequence joins TRBV30 and TRBJ1-6, with TRBD1 matching 8 bases. J was trimmed by 13 bases and V by 0 bases; bases with no gene match: 5. Germline CDR1 GTSNPN, CDR2 SVGIG (reference sequence). This CDR3 spans 13 amino acids. CDR3 in DNA: TGTGCCTGGAGTGTACAGGGGGAGGCGCCCCTCCACTTT. This encodes CAWSVQGEAPLHF. The variable domain in full, with the rest retrieved from reference TRBV30 and TRBJ1-6, is SQTIHQWPATLVQPVGSPLSLECTVEGTSNPNLYWYRQAAGRGLQLLFYSVGIGQISSEVPQNLSASRPQDRQFILSSKKLLLSDSGFYLCAWSVQGEAPLHFGNGTRLTVT.

The DNA of the CDR3 is TGTGCCAGCAGCGTAGGCGGAACGGGTTCCTACAATGAGCAGTTCTTC. This gives the protein CASSVGGTGSYNEQFF. The rearrangement links TRBV9 to TRBJ2-1; D call uncertain. V was cut by 0 bases and J by 1 base, with 11 bases left in between. This CDR3 region has 16 residues. The V gene's germline CDR1 is SGDLS and CDR2 YYNGEE.

This chain joins TRBV2 and TRBJ1-5; D perhaps matches TRBD1 (5 bases). CDR1 SNHLY and CDR2 FYNNEI come from the germline V gene. The CDR3 has 17 amino acids. With 6 bases removed from V and 0 bases from J, the gap between germline ends came to 18 bases. The CDR3 spells CASREQTDVTSNQPQHF. In DNA form, the CDR3 reads TGTGCCAGCAGAGAGCAGACAGATGTTACTAGCAATCAGCCCCAGCATTTT.

The CDR3 loop is CASSQEQGRSLDEQFF. The DNA for the CDR3 is TGCGCCAGCAGCCAAGAACAGGGACGGAGCCTTGATGAGCAGTTCTTC. The rearrangement joins TRBV4-1 to TRBJ2-1; weak D call: TRBD1 (6 bases). The CDR3 is 16 amino acids. Germline V lookup: CDR1 MGHRA, CDR2 YSYEKL. The germline V and J ends were trimmed by 0 bases and 8 bases, with 17 bases remaining between them.

The chain uses TRBV19 and TRBJ1-2; D ambiguous. V was clipped by 5 bases and J by 2 bases, with 12 bases between them. CDR3 length equals 14 residues. The germline V gene encodes CDR1 LNHDA and CDR2 SQIVND (reference sequence). The CDR3 sequence is CASSYTGANYGYTF. CDR3 bases: TGTGCCAGTAGTTATACGGGTGCCAACTATGGCTACACCTTC.

The chain combines TRBV25-1 with TRBJ1-6; the match to TRBD1 covers 7 bases. Per germline, CDR1 MGHDK and CDR2 SYGVNS. The CDR3 sequence is 13 residues long. V lost 6 bases to trimming and J lost 6 bases; unmatched junction nucleotides: 2. The CDR3 reads CASRDRANSPLHF. The CDR3 DNA reads as TGTGCCAGCAGAGACAGGGCTAATTCACCCCTCCACTTT. Filled out from reference TRBV25-1 and TRBJ1-6, the complete variable domain reads EADIYQTPRYLVIGTGKKITLECSQTMGHDKMYWYQQDPGMELHLIHYSYGVNSTEKGDLSSESTVSRIRTEHFPLTLESARPSHTSQYLCASRDRANSPLHFGNGTRLTVT.

Comment on this clone: The sample holds other DNA sequences that translate to the same CDR3. CDR3 protein: CASSSRGNQPQHF. CDR3 bases: TGTGCCAGCAGTTCCAGGGGAAATCAGCCCCAGCATTTT. V gene TRBV12-3 or TRBV12-4 combines with J gene TRBJ1-5; D may be TRBD1 (6 bases). The CDR3 covers 13 residues. The ends were cut back, 4 bases at V and 4 bases at J, with 8 bases in the middle.

The chain uses TRBV6-2 or TRBV6-3 and TRBJ1-5, with TRBD1 matching 7 bases. CDR1 and CDR2 (germline): MNHEY, SVGEGT. The CDR3 totals 15 residues. V lost 6 bases, J lost 5 bases, and 10 bases stayed unmatched. This CDR3 reads CASSNSRTGDQPQHF. DNA of the CDR3: TGTGCCAGCAGCAACTCACGAACAGGGGATCAGCCCCAGCATTTT.

This clone was recorded only once. The J gene is TRBJ1-3, the V gene TRBV7-2, with D unresolved. Trimming took off 0 bases at V and 4 bases at J, with 7 bases between the two ends. Germline lookup yields CDR1 SGHTA and CDR2 FQGNSA. This CDR3 region has 14 residues. In DNA form, the CDR3 reads TGTGCCAGCAGCTTAGCGGGAGTCGGAAACACCATATATTTT. Translating it yields CASSLAGVGNTIYF.